These T cell receptor beta chains were read from a single sample in a study of blood T cells in healthy people across ages. TCRdb re-called the 5' RACE reads through MiXCR, storing one row per CDR3 protein. The data contain approximately 800,000 distinct CDR3 sequences, less than 80% of them seen just once; the ten biggest clones take up around a quarter. Source material: blood. These receptors all stem from a young man in good health. Both conserved end residues are part of each CDR3. A D gene is named only where the DNA matches it firmly. The size field is filled for only some rows; it gives once, few, many or a size class.

TRBV20-1	TRBD1	.	TRBJ2-3	TGCAGTGCTAGAGATAGGAGGACAGGGGGAAATGTTGATACGCAGTATTTT	CSARDRRTGGNVDTQYF
TRBV6-5	.	few	TRBJ1-6	TGTGCCAGCAGTACACAGACACGGAATTCACCCCTCCACTTT	CASSTQTRNSPLHF
TRBV20-1	.	few	TRBJ1-5	TGCAGTGCCTCCGATGGCAATCAGCCCCAGCATTTT	CSASDGNQPQHF
TRBV12-3/TRBV12-4	TRBD1	few	TRBJ1-1	TGTGCCAGCAGTTTGGACAGGGGGTACGACACTGAAGCTTTCTTT	CASSLDRGYDTEAFF
TRBV27	TRBD1	.	TRBJ2-1	TGTGCCAGCAGTCCCTGGACAGGGTCGGATGAGCAGTTCTTC	CASSPWTGSDEQFF
TRBV11-2	TRBD1	few	TRBJ2-1	TGTGCCAGCAGCCTCGGACAGGGGGGAACCAATGAGCAGTTCTTC	CASSLGQGGTNEQFF
TRBV2	TRBD1	.	TRBJ2-5	TGTGCCAGCAGTGAAGAGGGACAGGGGATAGAGACCCAGTACTTC	CASSEEGQGIETQYF
TRBV7-3	TRBD2	.	TRBJ2-1	TGTGCCAGCAGCCCCCCGCCTAGCGGGGCGTTAAATGAGCAGTTCTTC	CASSPPPSGALNEQFF
TRBV12-3/TRBV12-4	TRBD2	.	TRBJ2-1	TGTGCCAGCAGTCCAGAGCGGGGGAACTCCTACAATGAGCAGTTCTTC	CASSPERGNSYNEQFF
TRBV29-1	.	.	TRBJ1-2	TGCAGCGAAGGGTCAAGTAATTATGGCTACACCTTC	CSEGSSNYGYTF
TRBV28	TRBD1	few	TRBJ2-5	TGTGCCAGCAGTTTAAGACAGGGGTACCAAGAGACCCAGTACTTC	CASSLRQGYQETQYF
TRBV2	.	few	TRBJ2-7	TGTGCCAGCAGTTGGGGCGGAAACGAGCAGTACTTC	CASSWGGNEQYF
TRBV15	.	.	TRBJ2-3	TGTGCCACCAGCAGAGAGACAGGACGAGATACGCAGTATTTT	CATSRETGRDTQYF
TRBV5-1	TRBD2	.	TRBJ2-1	TGCGCCAGCAGCATCCTAGCGGGGGGTTCCTACAATGAGCAGTTCTTC	CASSILAGGSYNEQFF
TRBV4-2	.	few	TRBJ2-1	TGTGCCAGCAGCCAACTTACCCCGGGGGGCTTTGGTGAGCAGTTCTTC	CASSQLTPGGFGEQFF
TRBV11-2	TRBD2	.	TRBJ2-1	TGTGCCAGCAGCTTCCGACTAGCGGGGGGGCCAAATGAGCAGTTCTTC	CASSFRLAGGPNEQFF
TRBV29-1	.	.	TRBJ2-7	TGCAGCGTCAGGGGGGGAGGCGAGCAGTACTTC	CSVRGGGEQYF
TRBV20-1	.	.	TRBJ2-7	TGCAGTGCTCGACTAGTTTGGTACGAGCAGTACTTC	CSARLVWYEQYF
TRBV10-3	.	.	TRBJ1-5	TGTGCCATCAGTTTGGACGGGAATCAGCCCCAGCATTTT	CAISLDGNQPQHF
TRBV6-1	.	few	TRBJ1-5	TGTGCCAGCATCGCCACTGGGGCCCCTTCTTATAGCAATCAGCCCCAGCATTTT	CASIATGAPSYSNQPQHF
TRBV4-2	TRBD2	few	TRBJ2-1	TGTGCCAGCAGCCAAGAGGTGGCTAGCGGTTACAATGAGCAGTTCTTC	CASSQEVASGYNEQFF
TRBV10-3	TRBD2	.	TRBJ2-4	TGTGCCATCAGTGAGTCGGAGACTAGCGGGGAAAACATTCAGTACTTC	CAISESETSGENIQYF
TRBV12-3/TRBV12-4	TRBD1	few	TRBJ2-5	TGTGCCAGCAGTTTGAACACAGGGGATGAGACCCAGTACTTC	CASSLNTGDETQYF
TRBV6-5	.	.	TRBJ2-5	TGTGCCAGCAGTTACTTCCTGGGGGAACGGGAAGAGACCCAGTACTTC	CASSYFLGEREETQYF
TRBV4-3	.	.	TRBJ2-1	TGCGCCAGCAGCCAAGACAGGACATGGGTGAATGAGCAGTTCTTC	CASSQDRTWVNEQFF
TRBV12-3/TRBV12-4	TRBD1	few	TRBJ2-7	TGTGCCAGCAGTTTCGGACAGGGAAAGATCGAGCAGTACTTC	CASSFGQGKIEQYF
TRBV6-5	TRBD1	.	TRBJ1-2	TGTGCCAGCAGTGACAGGGTGGGAGGCTACACCTTC	CASSDRVGGYTF
TRBV10-3	TRBD1	few	TRBJ2-3	TGTGCCATCAGCGACAGGGTTGGCACAGATACGCAGTATTTT	CAISDRVGTDTQYF
TRBV5-5	.	once	TRBJ1-4	TGTGCCAGCGGACCTACTACCGCAACTAATGAAAAACTGTTTTTT	CASGPTTATNEKLFF